This TCR beta chain was sequenced for a study of blood T cell repertoires in COVID-19. Sequencing was performed with immunoSEQ multiplex PCR; in TCRdb, only in-frame clones are kept and a portion is missing. The data show fewer than 25,000 clones, 80% to 90% seen once. The specimen sequenced was peripheral blood. The clonotype originates from a man between 70 and 80 years old with acute or convalescent COVID-19.

The chain's CDR3 is CASSLRTGRGSEAFF. The CDR3 DNA sequence: TGTGCCAGCAGCTTGAGGACAGGACGGGGCTCTGAAGCTTTCTTT. The gene calls are TRBV5-5 and TRBJ1-1; 7 bases are shared with TRBD1. The CDR3 is 15 amino acids. Losses at the gene ends were 1 base for V and 6 bases for J; bases not matched to a gene: 9. Germline V CDR1 and CDR2: SGHKS, YYEKEE (reference sequence). The full variable domain, in which reference TRBV5-5 and TRBJ1-1 provide the parts outside the CDR3, is DAGVTQSPTHLIKTRGQQVTLRCSPISGHKSVSWYQQVLGQGPQFIFQYYEKEERGRGNFPDRFSARQFPNYSSELNVNALLLGDSALYLCASSLRTGRGSEAFFGQGTRLTVV.